This T cell receptor beta chain was captured in a study of blood T cells in healthy people across ages. For the study at large: Roughly one uniquely barcoded beta molecule per two T cells was captured.

This clonotype was seen more than once but under ten times. A second PCR of roughly 6 to 12 cycles used a sample-barcoded 5' primer and a J-beta primer mix. TCRdb re-called the 5' RACE reads through MiXCR, storing one row per CDR3 protein. The table includes some 760,000 distinct CDR3 sequences, around 25% detected once. This CDR3 region has 10 residues. Germline assignment: CDR1 MDHEN and CDR2 SYDVKM. Between the trimmed V and J ends, which lost 3 bases and 5 bases, there was a span of 2 bases. The sample also formed part of further work on T cells of mothers and their children.

The TCR was taken from a boy younger than 18 in good health. The genes are TRBV28 and TRBJ2-7, with D unresolved. The sequencing sample was made of blood. The CDR3 DNA reads TGTGCCAGCAGTTTCAACGAGCAGTACTTC. It codes for CASSFNEQYF.